This section outlines one T cell receptor (beta chain) sequence together with its context. The junction differs from germline at one of its ends, possibly a read error. The sample comes from a study of CD8 T cells in Susac syndrome. CDR3 length: 11 amino acids. Germline CDR1 is DFQATT and CDR2 is SNEGSKA (reference sequence). The T cells that were sequenced for TCR beta were CD8+ and CD4+ cells from blood. About 0.5 to 1 ug RNA was reverse transcribed with random hexamers. TCRdb analysed the immunoSEQ multiplex PCR reads with MiXCR anew, one entry per CDR3 protein. The table shows roughly 120,000 distinct CDR3 sequences, with around 95% occurring only once.

The genes are TRBV20-1 and TRBJ1-1; D not resolved. The receptor was isolated from a human donor in good health. Sequenced sample: CD4+ T cells from PBMCs. CDR3 DNA: TGTAGTGCTTCTCCGTCCACTGAAGCTTTCTTT. Translation: CSASPSTEAFF.